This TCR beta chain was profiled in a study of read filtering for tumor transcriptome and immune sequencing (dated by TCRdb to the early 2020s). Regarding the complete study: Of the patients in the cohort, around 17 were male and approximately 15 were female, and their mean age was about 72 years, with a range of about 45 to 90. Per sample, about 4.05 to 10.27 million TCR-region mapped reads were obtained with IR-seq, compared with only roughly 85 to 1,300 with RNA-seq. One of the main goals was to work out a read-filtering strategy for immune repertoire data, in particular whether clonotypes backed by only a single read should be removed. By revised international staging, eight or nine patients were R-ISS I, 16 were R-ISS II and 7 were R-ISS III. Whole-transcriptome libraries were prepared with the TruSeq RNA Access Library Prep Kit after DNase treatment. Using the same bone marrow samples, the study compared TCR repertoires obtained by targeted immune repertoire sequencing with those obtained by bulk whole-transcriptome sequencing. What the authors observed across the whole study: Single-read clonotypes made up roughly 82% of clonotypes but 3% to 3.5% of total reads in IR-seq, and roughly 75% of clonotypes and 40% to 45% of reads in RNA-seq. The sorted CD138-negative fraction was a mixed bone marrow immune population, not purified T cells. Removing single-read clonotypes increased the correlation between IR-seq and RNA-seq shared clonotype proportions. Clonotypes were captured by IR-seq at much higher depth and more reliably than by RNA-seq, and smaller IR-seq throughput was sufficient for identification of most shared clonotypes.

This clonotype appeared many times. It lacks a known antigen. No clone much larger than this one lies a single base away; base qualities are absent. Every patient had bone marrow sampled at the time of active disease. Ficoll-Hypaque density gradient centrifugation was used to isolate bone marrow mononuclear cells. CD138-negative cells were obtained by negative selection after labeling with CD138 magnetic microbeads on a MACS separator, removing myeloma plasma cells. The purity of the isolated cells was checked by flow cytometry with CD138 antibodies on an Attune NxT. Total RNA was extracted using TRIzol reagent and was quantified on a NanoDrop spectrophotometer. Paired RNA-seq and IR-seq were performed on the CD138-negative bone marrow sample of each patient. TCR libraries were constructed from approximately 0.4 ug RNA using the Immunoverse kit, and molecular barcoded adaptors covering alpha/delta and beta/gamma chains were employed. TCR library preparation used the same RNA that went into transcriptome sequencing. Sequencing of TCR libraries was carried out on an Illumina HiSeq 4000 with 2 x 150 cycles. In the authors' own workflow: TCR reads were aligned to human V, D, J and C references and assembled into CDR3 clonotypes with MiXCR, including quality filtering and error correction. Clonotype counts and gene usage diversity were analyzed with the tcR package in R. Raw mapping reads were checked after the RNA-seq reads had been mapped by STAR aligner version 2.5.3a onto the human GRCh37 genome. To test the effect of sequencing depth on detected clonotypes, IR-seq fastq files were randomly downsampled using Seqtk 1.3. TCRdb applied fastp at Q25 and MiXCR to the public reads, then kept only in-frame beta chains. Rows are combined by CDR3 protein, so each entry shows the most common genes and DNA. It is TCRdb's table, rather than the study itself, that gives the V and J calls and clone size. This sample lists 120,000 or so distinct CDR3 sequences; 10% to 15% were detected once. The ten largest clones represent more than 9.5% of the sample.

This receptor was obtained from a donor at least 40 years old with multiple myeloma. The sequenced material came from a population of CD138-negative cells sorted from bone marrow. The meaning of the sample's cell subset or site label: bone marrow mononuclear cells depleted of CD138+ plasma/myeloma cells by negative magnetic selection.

The DNA sequence is given as TGTGCCTGGACACAGAGGGAGCAAGCTTTCTTT. Translated, this is CAWTQREQAFF. Rearrangement joined TRBV30 to TRBJ1-1, with the D gene too uncertain to name. V loses 4 bases, J loses 9 bases, and the germline ends lie 12 bases apart. Via the germline V gene (reference sequence), CDR1 is GTSNPN and CDR2 SVGIG. CDR3 length: 11 amino acids, cysteine to phenylalanine. Left in the record is the CDR3 DNA by itself, 33 bases read in frame from the first base.